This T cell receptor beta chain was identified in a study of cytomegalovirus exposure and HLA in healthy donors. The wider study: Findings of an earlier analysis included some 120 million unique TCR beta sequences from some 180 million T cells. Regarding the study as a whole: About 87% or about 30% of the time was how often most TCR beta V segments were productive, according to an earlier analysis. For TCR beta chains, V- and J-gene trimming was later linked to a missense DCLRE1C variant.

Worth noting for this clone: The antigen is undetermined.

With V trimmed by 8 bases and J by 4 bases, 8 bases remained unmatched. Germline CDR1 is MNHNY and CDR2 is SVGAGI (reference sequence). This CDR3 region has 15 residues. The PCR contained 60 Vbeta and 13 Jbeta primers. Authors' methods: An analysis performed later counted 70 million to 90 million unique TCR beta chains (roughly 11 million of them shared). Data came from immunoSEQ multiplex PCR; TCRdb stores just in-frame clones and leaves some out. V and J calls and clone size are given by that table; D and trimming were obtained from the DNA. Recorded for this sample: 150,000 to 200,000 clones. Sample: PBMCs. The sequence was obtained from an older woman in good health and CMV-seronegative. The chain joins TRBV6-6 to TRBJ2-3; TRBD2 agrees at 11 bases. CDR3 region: CASGSSGGPPDTQYF. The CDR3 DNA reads TGTGCCAGCGGCTCTAGCGGGGGGCCTCCAGATACGCAGTATTTT.